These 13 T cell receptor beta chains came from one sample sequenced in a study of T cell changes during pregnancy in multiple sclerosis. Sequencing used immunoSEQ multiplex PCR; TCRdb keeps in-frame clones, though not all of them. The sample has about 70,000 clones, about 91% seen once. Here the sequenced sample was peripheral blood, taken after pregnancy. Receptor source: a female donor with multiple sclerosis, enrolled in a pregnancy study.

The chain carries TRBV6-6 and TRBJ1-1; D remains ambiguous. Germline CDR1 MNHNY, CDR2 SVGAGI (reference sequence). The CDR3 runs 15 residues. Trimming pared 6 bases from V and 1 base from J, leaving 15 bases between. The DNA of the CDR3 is TGTGCCAGCAGACCCTCCCCTGGCAAGAACACTGAAGCTTTCTTT. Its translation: CASRPSPGKNTEAFF.

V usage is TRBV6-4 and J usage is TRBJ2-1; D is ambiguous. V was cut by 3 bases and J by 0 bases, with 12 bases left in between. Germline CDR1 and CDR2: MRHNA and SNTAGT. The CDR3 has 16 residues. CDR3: CASSERGDPSYNEQFF. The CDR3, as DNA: TGTGCCAGCAGTGAGCGAGGAGATCCCTCCTACAATGAGCAGTTCTTC.

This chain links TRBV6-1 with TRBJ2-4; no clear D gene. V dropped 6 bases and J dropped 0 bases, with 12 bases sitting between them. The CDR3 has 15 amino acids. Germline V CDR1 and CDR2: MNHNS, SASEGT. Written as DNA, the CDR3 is TGTGCCAGCAGGCTAAATCATCTAGCCAAAAACATTCAGTACTTC. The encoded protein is CASRLNHLAKNIQYF.

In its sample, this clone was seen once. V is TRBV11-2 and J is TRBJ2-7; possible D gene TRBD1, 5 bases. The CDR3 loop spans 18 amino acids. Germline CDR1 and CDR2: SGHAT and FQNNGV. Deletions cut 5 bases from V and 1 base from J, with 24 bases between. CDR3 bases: TGTGCCAGCAGCCCCGTCTTTTGGGAAAGGGGCCATTCCTACGAGCAGTACTTC. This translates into CASSPVFWERGHSYEQYF.

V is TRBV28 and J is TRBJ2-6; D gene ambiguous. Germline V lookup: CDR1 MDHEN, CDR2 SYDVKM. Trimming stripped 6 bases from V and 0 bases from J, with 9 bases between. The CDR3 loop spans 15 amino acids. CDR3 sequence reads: CASSQYSSGANVLTF. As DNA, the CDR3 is TGTGCCAGCAGCCAGTATTCCTCTGGGGCCAACGTCCTGACTTTC.

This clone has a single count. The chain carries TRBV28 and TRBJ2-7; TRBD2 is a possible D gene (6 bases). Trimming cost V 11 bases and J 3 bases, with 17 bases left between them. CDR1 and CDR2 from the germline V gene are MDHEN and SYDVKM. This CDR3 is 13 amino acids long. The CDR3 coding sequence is TGTGCCTCCCGGGGTTCAGCGGGCTACGAGCAGTACTTC. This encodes CASRGSAGYEQYF.

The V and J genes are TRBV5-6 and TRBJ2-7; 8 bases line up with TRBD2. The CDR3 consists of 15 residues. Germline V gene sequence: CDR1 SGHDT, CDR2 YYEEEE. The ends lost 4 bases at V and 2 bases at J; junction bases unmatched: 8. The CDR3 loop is CASSRGLAAAYEQYF. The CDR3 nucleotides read TGTGCCAGCAGCCGAGGACTAGCAGCCGCCTACGAGCAGTACTTC. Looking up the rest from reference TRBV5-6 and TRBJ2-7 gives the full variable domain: DAGVTQSPTHLIKTRGQQVTLRCSPKSGHDTVSWYQQALGQGPQFIFQYYEEEERQRGNFPDRFSGHQFPNYSSELNVNALLLGDSALYLCASSRGLAAAYEQYFGPGTRLTVT.

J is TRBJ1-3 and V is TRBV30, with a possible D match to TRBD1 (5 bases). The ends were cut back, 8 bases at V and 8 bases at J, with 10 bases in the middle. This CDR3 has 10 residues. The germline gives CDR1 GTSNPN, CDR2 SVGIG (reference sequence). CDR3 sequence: CAGGGDTIYF. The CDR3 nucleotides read TGTGCCGGGGGAGGGGACACCATATATTTT.

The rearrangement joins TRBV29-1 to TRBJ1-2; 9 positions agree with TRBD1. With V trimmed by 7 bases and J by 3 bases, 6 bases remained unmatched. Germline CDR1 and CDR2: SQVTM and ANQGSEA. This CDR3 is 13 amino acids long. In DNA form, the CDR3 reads TGCAGCGCGGGGACAGGGAGGGACTATGGCTACACCTTC. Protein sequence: CSAGTGRDYGYTF.

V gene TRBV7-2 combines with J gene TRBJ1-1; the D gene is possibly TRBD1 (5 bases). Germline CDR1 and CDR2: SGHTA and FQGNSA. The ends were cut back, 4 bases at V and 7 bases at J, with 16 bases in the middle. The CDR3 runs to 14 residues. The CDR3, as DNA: TGTGCCAGCAGCTACCGACTGGACAACTATGAAGCTTTCTTT. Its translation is CASSYRLDNYEAFF. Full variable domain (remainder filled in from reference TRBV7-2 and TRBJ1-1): GAGVSQSPSNKVTEKGKDVELRCDPISGHTALYWYRQSLGQGLEFLIYFQGNSAPDKSGLPSDRFSAERTGGSVSTLTIQRTQQEDSAVYLCASSYRLDNYEAFFGQGTRLTVV.

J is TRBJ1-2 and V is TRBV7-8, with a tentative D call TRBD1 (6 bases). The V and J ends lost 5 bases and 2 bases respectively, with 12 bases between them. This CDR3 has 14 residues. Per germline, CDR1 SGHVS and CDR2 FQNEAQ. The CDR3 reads CASSLDTGNYGYTF. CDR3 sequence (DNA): TGTGCCAGCAGCCTCGATACAGGGAACTATGGCTACACCTTC.

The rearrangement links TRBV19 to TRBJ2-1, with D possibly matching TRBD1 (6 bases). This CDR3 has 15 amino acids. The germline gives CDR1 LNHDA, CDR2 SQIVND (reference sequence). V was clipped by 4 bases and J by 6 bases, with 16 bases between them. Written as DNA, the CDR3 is TGTGCCAGTAGTACCAGGGGAACGCGGATCAATGAGCAGTTCTTC. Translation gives CASSTRGTRINEQFF.

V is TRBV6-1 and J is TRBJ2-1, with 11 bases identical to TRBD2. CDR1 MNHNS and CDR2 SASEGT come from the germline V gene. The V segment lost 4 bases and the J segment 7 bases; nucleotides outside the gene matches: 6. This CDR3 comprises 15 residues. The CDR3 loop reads CASSGGASGRNEQFF. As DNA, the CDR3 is TGTGCCAGCAGTGGGGGGGCTAGCGGGAGGAATGAGCAGTTCTTC.